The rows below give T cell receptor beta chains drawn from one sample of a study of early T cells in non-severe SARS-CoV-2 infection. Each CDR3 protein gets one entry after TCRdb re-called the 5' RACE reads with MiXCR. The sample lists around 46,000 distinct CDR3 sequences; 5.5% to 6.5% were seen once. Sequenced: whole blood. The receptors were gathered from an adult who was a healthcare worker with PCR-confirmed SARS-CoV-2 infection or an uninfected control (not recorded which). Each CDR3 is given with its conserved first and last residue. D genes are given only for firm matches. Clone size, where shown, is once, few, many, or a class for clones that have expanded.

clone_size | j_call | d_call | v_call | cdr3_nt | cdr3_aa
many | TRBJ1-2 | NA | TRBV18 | TGTGCCAGCTCACCTCAGACACTTAACTATGGCTACACCTTC | CASSPQTLNYGYTF
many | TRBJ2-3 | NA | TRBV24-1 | TGTGCCACCAGTGAATCAGCGGTTGGCACCCGAGCAGATACGCAGTATTTT | CATSESAVGTRADTQYF
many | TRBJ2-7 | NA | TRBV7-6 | TGTGCCAGCAGCTACGGAGGGAACAACGAGCAGTACTTC | CASSYGGNNEQYF
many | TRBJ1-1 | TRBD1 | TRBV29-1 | TGCAGCGTATCGACAGGGGTTAACACTGAAGCTTTCTTT | CSVSTGVNTEAFF
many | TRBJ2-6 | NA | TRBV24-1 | TGTGCCACCAGTGGACAACAGGGAACCGTCCTGACTTTC | CATSGQQGTVLTF
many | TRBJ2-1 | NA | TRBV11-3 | TGTGCCAGCAGCTTAGCTTCAGGGCCTTTCAATGAGCAGTTCTTC | CASSLASGPFNEQFF
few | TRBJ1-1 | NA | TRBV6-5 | TGTGCCAGCAGTTATGGCACTGAAGCTTTCTTT | CASSYGTEAFF
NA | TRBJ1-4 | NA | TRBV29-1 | TGCAGCGTTGCGAGGGGGAGAGTCGAAAAACTGTTTTTT | CSVARGRVEKLFF
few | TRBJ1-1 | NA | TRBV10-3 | TGTGCCCTCGGGAGGGTCACTGAAGCTTTCTTT | CALGRVTEAFF
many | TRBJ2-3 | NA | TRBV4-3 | TGCGCCAGCAGCCCCGGGGGCCAACTCATGGATACGCAGTATTTT | CASSPGGQLMDTQYF
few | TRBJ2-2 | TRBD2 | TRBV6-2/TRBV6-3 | TGTGCCAGCAGTCGGACTAGCGGGGGTTCCACCGGGGAGCTGTTTTTT | CASSRTSGGSTGELFF
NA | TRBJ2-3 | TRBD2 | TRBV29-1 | TGCAGCGTTGAATGGTGGACTAGCGGGGGCACAGATACGCAGTATTTT | CSVEWWTSGGTDTQYF
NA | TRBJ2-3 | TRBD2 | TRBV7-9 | TGTGCCAGCAGCTTACGCGGGAGCGGCACAGATACGCAGTATTTT | CASSLRGSGTDTQYF
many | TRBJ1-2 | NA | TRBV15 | TGTGCCACCAGCCCTGACGTGGCCTATGGCTACACCTTC | CATSPDVAYGYTF
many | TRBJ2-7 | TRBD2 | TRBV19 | TGTGCCAGTAGTAGACGGGAGGAAAACTACGAGCAGTACTTC | CASSRREENYEQYF
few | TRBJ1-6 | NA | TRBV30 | TGTGCCTGGAGTGTACCCAGGACCGGAAAAAATTCACCCCTCCACTTT | CAWSVPRTGKNSPLHF
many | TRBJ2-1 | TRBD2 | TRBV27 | TGTGCCAGCAGTTTAGGGGCTAGCGGGAACAATGAGCAGTTCTTC | CASSLGASGNNEQFF
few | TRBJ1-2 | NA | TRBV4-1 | TGCGCCAGCAGCCAAGCCTTGAAAACTAACTATGGCTACACCTTC | CASSQALKTNYGYTF
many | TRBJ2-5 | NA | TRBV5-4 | TGTGCCAGCAGCCGGCCCAATGAGGAGACCCAGTACTTC | CASSRPNEETQYF
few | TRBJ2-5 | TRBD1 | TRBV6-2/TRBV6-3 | TGTGCCAGCTCCTCACACAGGGGAGAGACCCAGTACTTC | CASSSHRGETQYF
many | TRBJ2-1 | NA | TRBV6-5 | TGTGCCAGCAGTGGGACCGGGGCTAATGAGCAGTTCTTC | CASSGTGANEQFF
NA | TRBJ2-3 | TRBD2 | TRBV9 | TGTGCCAGCAGCGTACCTCGAAGCCCGGGACTAGCGGGGTTCGCGGATACGCAGTATTTT | CASSVPRSPGLAGFADTQYF
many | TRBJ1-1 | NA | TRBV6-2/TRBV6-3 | TGTGCCAGCAGTTACGGACTCTTGAACACTGAAGCTTTCTTT | CASSYGLLNTEAFF
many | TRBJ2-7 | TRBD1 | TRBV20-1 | TGCAGTGCTAGAAAGGCCGGGACAGGGGGCTACGAGCAGTACTTC | CSARKAGTGGYEQYF
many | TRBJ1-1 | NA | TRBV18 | TGTGCCAGCTCACCAGGGCTTGGGGCTGAAGCTTTCTTT | CASSPGLGAEAFF
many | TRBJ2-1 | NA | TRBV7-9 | TGTGCCAGCACGCTGGGGTTGGATGAGCAGTTCTTC | CASTLGLDEQFF
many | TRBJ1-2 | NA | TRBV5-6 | TGTGCCAGCAGCTACCCGGCGGTCCGGTTCTACAGCTACACCTTC | CASSYPAVRFYSYTF